Sequencing of this T cell receptor beta chain was carried out in a study of blood T cell repertoires in COVID-19. Using immunoSEQ multiplex PCR, the repertoire was profiled, and TCRdb retains in-frame clones only, with some absent. The sample has 30,000 or so clones, about 89% seen once; the top ten hold about 3.2%. This CDR3 contains 14 residues. J was trimmed by 5 bases and V by 4 bases; bases with no gene match: 5. Germline loops: CDR1 SGHKS, CDR2 YYEKEE (reference sequence). The rearrangement uses TRBV5-5 and TRBJ2-5; 10 bases agree with TRBD2. The sample taken for sequencing was peripheral blood. The source is a human donor in a cohort sampled during active COVID-19. The CDR3 sequence is CASSPAGGWETQYF. Written as DNA, the CDR3 is TGTGCCAGCAGCCCAGCGGGGGGGTGGGAGACCCAGTACTTC.